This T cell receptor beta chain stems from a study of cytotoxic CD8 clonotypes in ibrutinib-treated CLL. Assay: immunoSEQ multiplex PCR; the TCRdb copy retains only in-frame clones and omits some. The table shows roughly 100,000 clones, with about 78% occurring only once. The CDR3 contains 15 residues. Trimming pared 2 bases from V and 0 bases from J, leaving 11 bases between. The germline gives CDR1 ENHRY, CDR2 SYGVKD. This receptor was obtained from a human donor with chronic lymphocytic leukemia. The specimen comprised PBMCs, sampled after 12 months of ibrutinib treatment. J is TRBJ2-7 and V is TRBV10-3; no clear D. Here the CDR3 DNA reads TGTGCCATCAGTGAGGGCAGGCTAAGCTCCTACGAGCAGTACTTC. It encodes CAISEGRLSSYEQYF.